One TCR beta chain is described in this entry. A much bigger clone sits one base away, suggesting this may be a read error. The length of the CDR3 is 15 residues. Germline loops: CDR1 DFQATT, CDR2 SNEGSKA (reference sequence). Semi-nested PCR with Nested Universal Primer A followed constant-region reverse priming of full-length variable regions. TCRdb reprocessed the 5' RACE reads with MiXCR, giving one entry per CDR3 protein. The sample comprises about 61,000 distinct CDR3 sequences, around 30% of which are singletons, and around 2% rests with the top ten. V gene TRBV20-1 combines with J gene TRBJ2-1; the match to TRBD2 covers 10 bases. This clonotype was obtained from a female donor with breast cancer. The specimen sequenced was tumor-infiltrating naive CD4+ T cells sorted from the breast tumor. Noted subset: naive CD4+ T cells, CD4+CD45RA+CD25-. This CDR3 reads CSAVSGRDLYNEQLF. As DNA, the CDR3 is TGCAGTGCCGTAAGCGGGAGGGACCTCTACAATGAGCAGCTCTTC.